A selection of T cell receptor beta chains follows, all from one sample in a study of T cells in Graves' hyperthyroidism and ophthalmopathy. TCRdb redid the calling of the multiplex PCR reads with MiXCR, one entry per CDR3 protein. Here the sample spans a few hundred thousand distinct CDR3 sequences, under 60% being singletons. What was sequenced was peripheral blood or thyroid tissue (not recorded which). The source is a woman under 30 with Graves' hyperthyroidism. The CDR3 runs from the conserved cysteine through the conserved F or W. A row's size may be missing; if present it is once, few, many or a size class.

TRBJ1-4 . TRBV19 CASTHTDRGGGKLFF
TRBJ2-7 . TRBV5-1 CASSLVSSGRFEQYF
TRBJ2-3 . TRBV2 CASTVAESTDTQYF
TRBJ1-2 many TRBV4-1 CASSQPLLNYGYTF
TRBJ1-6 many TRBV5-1 CASSLYPPDRVDNSPLHF
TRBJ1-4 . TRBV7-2 CASSSQLGTDEKLFF
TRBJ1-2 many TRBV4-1 CASSHWDEEGGYTF
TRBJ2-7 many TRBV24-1 CATSDASGSIDEQYF
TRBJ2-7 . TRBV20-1 CSASVASGLGQQYF
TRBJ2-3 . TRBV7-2 CASSSASGRAKTDTQYF
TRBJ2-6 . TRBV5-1 CASSMGLAGLYSEANVLTF
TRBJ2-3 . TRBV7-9 CASSPDGTASTDAQYF
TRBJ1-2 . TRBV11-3 CASSPAFNYGYTF
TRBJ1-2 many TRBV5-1 CASSSGGAGGYGYTF
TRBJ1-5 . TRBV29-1 CSVTQGAGQPQHF
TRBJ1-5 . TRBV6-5 CASSELGAYNQPQHF
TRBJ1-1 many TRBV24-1 CATRSTGSNTEAFF
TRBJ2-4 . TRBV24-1 CATSGRDNKNIQYF
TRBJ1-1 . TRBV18 CASSQKQGQGTEAFF
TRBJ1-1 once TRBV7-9 CASSAAIGRPSSTEAFF
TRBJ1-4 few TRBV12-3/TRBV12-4 CASGPGGGATNEKLFF
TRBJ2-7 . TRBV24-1 CATSAGGRASYEQYF
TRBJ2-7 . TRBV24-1 CSATALAGGYEQYF
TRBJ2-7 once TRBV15 CATSRDLASFTGELYF
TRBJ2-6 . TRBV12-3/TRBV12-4 CASSSGRRGVVLTF
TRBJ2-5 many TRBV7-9 CASSSPGTSPEGAQYF
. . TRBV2 CAISEVSGSSYNEQFF
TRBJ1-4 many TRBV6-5 CASSYRSGEKLFF
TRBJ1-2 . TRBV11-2 CASSVKGENYYGYTF
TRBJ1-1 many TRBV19 CASSIVDRPNTEAFF
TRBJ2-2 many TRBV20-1 CSARDHREGTGELFF
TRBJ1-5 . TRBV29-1 CSVTGRGNQPQHF
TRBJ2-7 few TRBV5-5 CASRPDRGPSYEQYF
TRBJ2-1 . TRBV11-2 CASSRNTYNEQFF
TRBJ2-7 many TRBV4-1 CASSQGDYQSYEQYF
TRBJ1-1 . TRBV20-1 CSARLGGPNTEAFF
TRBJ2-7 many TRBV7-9 CASTGSIINEQYF
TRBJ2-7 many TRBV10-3 CAISETSGAYEQYF
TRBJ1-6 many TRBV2 CASSAESSYNSPLHF